The rows below give T cell receptor beta chains drawn from one sample of a study of CD8 T cells in Susac syndrome. TCRdb re-derived calls from the immunoSEQ multiplex PCR reads in MiXCR, one entry per CDR3 protein. The sample consists of about 150,000 distinct CDR3 sequences, over 95% of them appearing once. Material for sequencing was CD8+ T cells from PBMCs. The source of these receptors is a human donor with multiple sclerosis. Each CDR3 is given with its conserved first and last residue. A D gene is named only where the DNA matches it firmly. A row's size may be missing; if present it is once, few, many or a size class.

j_call: TRBJ1-1; clone_size: -; v_call: TRBV7-2; d_call: TRBD1; cdr3_aa: CASSYLQGSQGAFF; cdr3_nt: TGTGCCAGCAGCTATTTACAGGGGTCTCAGGGAGCTTTCTTT
j_call: TRBJ2-1; clone_size: -; v_call: TRBV19; d_call: -; cdr3_aa: CASRTGAGNEQFF; cdr3_nt: TGTGCCAGCAGGACGGGGGCGGGCAATGAGCAGTTCTTC
j_call: TRBJ2-1; clone_size: -; v_call: TRBV7-9; d_call: -; cdr3_aa: CASSAPSYNEQFF; cdr3_nt: TGTGCCAGCAGCGCCCCCTCCTACAATGAGCAGTTCTTC
j_call: TRBJ2-3; clone_size: once; v_call: TRBV12-5; d_call: -; cdr3_aa: CASAIPGLTDTQYF; cdr3_nt: TGTGCTAGTGCCATTCCGGGGTTGACAGATACGCAGTATTTT
j_call: TRBJ1-5; clone_size: -; v_call: TRBV27; d_call: -; cdr3_aa: CASSPTGPNQPQHF; cdr3_nt: TGTGCCAGCAGTCCAACAGGACCCAATCAGCCCCAGCATTTT
j_call: TRBJ1-5; clone_size: -; v_call: TRBV7-9; d_call: -; cdr3_aa: CASGSTDRQPQHF; cdr3_nt: TGTGCCAGCGGCTCCACGGACCGTCAGCCCCAGCATTTT
j_call: TRBJ2-1; clone_size: -; v_call: TRBV30; d_call: TRBD1; cdr3_aa: CAGRTGTGGNEQFF; cdr3_nt: TGTGCCGGCCGGACCGGGACAGGGGGCAATGAGCAGTTCTTC
j_call: TRBJ2-7; clone_size: -; v_call: TRBV3-1; d_call: -; cdr3_aa: CASSLPPGHPTYEQYF; cdr3_nt: TGTGCCAGCAGCCTGCCCCCCGGACACCCGACCTACGAGCAGTACTTC
j_call: TRBJ2-3; clone_size: -; v_call: TRBV5-4; d_call: -; cdr3_aa: CASSFHTDTQYF; cdr3_nt: TGTGCCAGCAGCTTTCACACAGATACGCAGTATTTT
j_call: TRBJ2-1; clone_size: few; v_call: TRBV5-6; d_call: TRBD2; cdr3_aa: CASSSTSGGDNEQFF; cdr3_nt: TGTGCCAGCAGCTCCACAAGCGGGGGGGATAATGAGCAGTTCTTC